One and the same sample provided the 23 T cell receptor beta chains below, sequenced in a study of radiotherapy plus CTLA-4 blockade in lung cancer. Here immunoSEQ multiplex PCR was the method, and the copy in TCRdb shows in-frame clones only, minus some. The table lists fewer than 40,000 clones, more than 70% of them singletons. The sample here was peripheral blood, taken from a patient treated with radiotherapy plus ipilimumab. The receptors were gathered from a human donor with non-small cell lung cancer whose response to radiotherapy plus ipilimumab could not be evaluated.

This clone came up a few times. This chain links TRBV28 with TRBJ2-2, with TRBD2 matching over 10 bases. There are 18 residues in the CDR3. With V trimmed by 2 bases and J by 5 bases, 11 bases remained unmatched. CDR1 and CDR2 (germline): MDHEN, SYDVKM. CDR3 nucleotides: TGTGCCAGCAGTTTAATTTCAGCGGGAGGGCCGGGAACCGGGGAGCTGTTTTTT. Protein product: CASSLISAGGPGTGELFF.

The V gene is TRBV29-1, the J gene TRBJ2-1; 13 bases match TRBD2. The CDR3 is 18 amino acids. V lost 5 bases, J lost 4 bases, and 14 bases stayed unmatched. From germline, CDR1 is SQVTM and CDR2 ANQGSEA. The CDR3: CSVPKSGLAGVRYNEQFF. The CDR3 bases are TGCAGCGTTCCAAAAAGCGGACTAGCGGGAGTACGGTACAATGAGCAGTTCTTC.

This chain connects TRBV18 to TRBJ2-3; D is undetermined. Between the trimmed V and J ends, which lost 8 bases and 1 base, there was a span of 10 bases. Germline CDR1 and CDR2: KGHSH and LQKENI. There are 13 residues in the CDR3. The CDR3 loop is CASGAGGTDTQYF. The CDR3, as DNA: TGTGCCAGCGGAGCCGGAGGCACAGATACGCAGTATTTT.

V gene TRBV7-2 combines with J gene TRBJ1-6, with TRBD1 matching 9 bases. Germline V lookup: CDR1 SGHTA, CDR2 FQGNSA. Germline trimming cut 4 bases from V and 7 bases from J; bases unmatched to any gene: 5. The CDR3 extends over 15 amino acids. CDR3 loop: CASSSNRGPNSPLHF. DNA for the CDR3: TGTGCCAGCAGCTCCAACAGGGGGCCGAATTCACCCCTCCACTTT.

Only a few counts were recorded for this clone. The chain joins TRBV6-6 to TRBJ2-1; 16 positions match TRBD2. CDR1 and CDR2 from the germline V gene are MNHNY and SVGAGI (reference sequence). The CDR3 contains 14 residues. Trimming took 6 bases from V and 15 from J; bases not matched to a gene: 8. This CDR3 reads CASSGGTSGRAAFF. Written as DNA, the CDR3 is TGTGCCAGCAGCGGAGGGACTAGCGGGAGGGCCGCGTTCTTC.

The rearrangement uses TRBV4-1 and TRBJ2-1, with TRBD2 matching 9 bases. V shed 3 bases, J shed 1 base, and the junction held 7 bases outside the gene matches. This CDR3 contains 17 residues. Germline V gene lookup returns CDR1 MGHRA and CDR2 YSYEKL. The CDR3 region has the DNA TGCGCCAGCAGCCAGCCGGGACTAGCTCTTTCCTACAATGAGCAGTTCTTC. Protein product: CASSQPGLALSYNEQFF.

The gene calls are TRBV10-3 and TRBJ2-2; no clear D. V dropped 3 bases and J dropped 3 bases, with 14 bases sitting between them. In germline, CDR1 is ENHRY, CDR2 SYGVKD. The CDR3 has 16 residues. The CDR3 nucleotides are TGTGCCATCAGTGACCCCCCGAGGAGCCACACCGGGGAGCTGTTTTTT. Translating it yields CAISDPPRSHTGELFF.

This chain joins TRBV5-1 and TRBJ2-5; 9 bases are a match to TRBD2. Germline loops: CDR1 SGHRS, CDR2 YFSETQ. The ends lost 0 bases at V and 1 base at J; junction bases unmatched: 1. This CDR3 region has 15 residues. This chain's CDR3 is CASSLERGVQETQYF. The DNA of the CDR3 is TGCGCCAGCAGCTTGGAGCGGGGGGTCCAAGAGACCCAGTACTTC.

J is TRBJ2-5 and V is TRBV9, with D unclear. V was clipped by 2 bases and J by 5 bases, with 10 bases between them. Germline V lookup: CDR1 SGDLS, CDR2 YYNGEE. CDR3 length equals 13 residues. CDR3 sequence reads: CASSVSLYETQYF. CDR3 nucleotides: TGTGCCAGCAGCGTCTCACTATATGAGACCCAGTACTTC.

Here the CDR3 reads CASSLGTGFYTGELFF. The CDR3 DNA is TGTGCCAGCAGCTTAGGCACAGGATTTTACACCGGGGAGCTGTTTTTT. The J gene is TRBJ2-2, the V gene TRBV7-9; D may be TRBD1 (5 bases). Looked up from germline, CDR1 is SEHNR and CDR2 is FQNEAQ (reference sequence). The CDR3 sequence is 16 residues long. V lost 1 base and J 3 bases, leaving 12 bases between the germline ends.

V usage is TRBV5-1 and J usage is TRBJ1-2, with 8 bases identical to TRBD1. This CDR3 region has 15 residues. In germline, CDR1 is SGHRS, CDR2 YFSETQ. Trimming cost V 5 bases and J 0 bases; bases outside gene matches: 6. The chain's CDR3 is CASRTGTGPNYGYTF. Here the CDR3 DNA reads TGCGCCAGCAGAACCGGGACAGGACCTAACTATGGCTACACCTTC.

The V call is TRBV4-1, the J call TRBJ2-7; 11 bases fit TRBD1. Germline V gives CDR1 MGHRA, CDR2 YSYEKL. The CDR3 loop spans 16 amino acids. The trim removed 0 bases at V and 5 bases at J, leaving 6 bases unmatched. The chain's CDR3 is CASSQEAGTGGNEQYF. The DNA of the CDR3 is TGCGCCAGCAGCCAAGAAGCCGGGACAGGGGGAAACGAGCAGTACTTC.

Only one count was recorded for this clone. V usage is TRBV4-2 and J usage is TRBJ2-5, with TRBD2 identical over 14 bases. V was clipped by 4 bases and J by 1 base; unmatched bases: 5. This CDR3 region has 17 residues. CDR1 and CDR2 from the germline V gene are LGHNA and YNFKEQ. The CDR3 is CASSPATSGRVQETQYF. In nucleotides, the CDR3 is TGTGCCAGCAGCCCCGCGACTAGCGGGAGGGTCCAAGAGACCCAGTACTTC.

The V and J genes are TRBV18 and TRBJ2-2; 8 nucleotides align to TRBD1. In germline, CDR1 is KGHSH, CDR2 LQKENI. Trimming removed 4 bases from V and 4 bases from J; junction bases left unmatched: 11. The length of the CDR3 is 17 residues. Written as DNA, the CDR3 is TGTGCCAGCTCACTGACTCAGGGGGCGTTGGGCACCGGGGAGCTGTTTTTT. Translated: CASSLTQGALGTGELFF.

The chain is built from TRBV5-6 and TRBJ1-1; 7 nucleotides agree with TRBD1. The germline gives CDR1 SGHDT, CDR2 YYEEEE. V lost 1 base to trimming and J lost 4 bases; unmatched junction nucleotides: 4. CDR3 length equals 14 residues. The CDR3 region is CASSLFAGGTEAFF. The CDR3 DNA follows: TGTGCCAGCAGCTTGTTTGCAGGGGGCACTGAAGCTTTCTTT.

This chain connects TRBV28 to TRBJ1-1; D may be TRBD1 (6 bases). V lost 3 bases and J lost 5, with 19 bases in between. The CDR3 covers 16 residues. CDR1 is MDHEN and CDR2 is SYDVKM in the germline V gene. The chain's CDR3 is CASSFNGQGMITEAFF. For the CDR3, the DNA is TGTGCCAGCAGTTTTAATGGTCAGGGGATGATAACTGAAGCTTTCTTT.

The CDR3 coding sequence is TGTGCCATCAGCGGGGATCTGGGGGCAGAGACCCAGTACTTC. Its protein product is CAISGDLGAETQYF. V gene TRBV10-3 combines with J gene TRBJ2-5; weak D call: TRBD1 (6 bases). The length of the CDR3 is 14 residues. Germline V gives CDR1 ENHRY, CDR2 SYGVKD. The V and J ends lost 6 bases and 4 bases respectively, with 15 bases between them.

The CDR3 DNA sequence: TGTGCCAGCAGCTTGTCGGGAGATACGCAGTATTTT. Protein sequence: CASSLSGDTQYF. This chain links TRBV5-4 with TRBJ2-3, with unresolved D. V lost 1 base to trimming and J lost 5 bases, with 5 bases between them. CDR3 length: 12 residues. CDR1 is SGHNT, CDR2 YYREEE, per germline (reference sequence).

The chain carries TRBV21-1 and TRBJ1-2. TRBV21-1 is shown as a pseudogene. The CDR3 loop spans 11 amino acids. The chain's CDR3 is CASNLGYGYTF. In nucleotides, the CDR3 is TGTGCCAGCAACCTCGGCTATGGCTACACCTTC.

A word on this clone: The identical CDR3 is also encoded by other nucleotide sequences in the sample. The chain recombines TRBV18 with TRBJ2-2; D not resolved. V lost 2 bases and J 4 bases, leaving 5 bases between the germline ends. Germline values: CDR1 KGHSH, CDR2 LQKENI. This CDR3 region has 13 residues. CDR3: CASSPVFTGELFF. CDR3 bases: TGTGCCAGCTCACCAGTCTTCACCGGGGAGCTGTTTTTT.

The V gene is TRBV25-1, the J gene TRBJ2-7; 14 nucleotides line up with TRBD2. J lost 4 bases, V lost 4 bases, and 6 bases had no gene match. The CDR3 extends over 16 amino acids. Germline V lookup: CDR1 MGHDK, CDR2 SYGVNS. CDR3 in DNA: TGTGCCAGCAGTGGCGGGACTAGCGGGAGTACTTACGAGCAGTACTTC. Protein: CASSGGTSGSTYEQYF.

The V call is TRBV4-1, the J call TRBJ2-1; TRBD2 matches at 7 bases. CDR1 MGHRA and CDR2 YSYEKL come from the germline V gene. CDR3 length: 16 residues. Losses at the gene ends were 2 bases for V and 7 bases for J; bases not matched to a gene: 11. The CDR3 reads CASSQFRREDLNEQFF. For the CDR3, the DNA is TGCGCCAGCAGCCAATTTAGACGGGAGGACTTAAATGAGCAGTTCTTC.

CDR3 sequence reads: CASSLGTAGVLKETQYF. The CDR3 DNA reads TGCGCCAGCAGCTTGGGAACAGCGGGAGTCCTTAAAGAGACCCAGTACTTC. The rearrangement uses TRBV5-1 and TRBJ2-5; TRBD2 agrees at 8 bases. With 0 bases clipped from V and 3 bases from J, the junction kept 10 bases outside the gene matches. The CDR3 is 17 amino acids. Germline V lookup: CDR1 SGHRS, CDR2 YFSETQ.